This TCR beta chain was obtained from a study of cytomegalovirus exposure and HLA in healthy donors. The CDR3 sequence is 15 residues long. Study-wide findings and caveats: An analysis was carried out at a later point. It showed that HLA-associated TCR beta chains were more clonally expanded than equally common non-associated chains. Most TCR sequences were uncommon, yet certain public TCRs appeared in many donors. Prior analysis indicated that the majority of TCR beta V segments exhibited productivity approximately 87% or approximately 30% of the time.

The PCR was carried out with 60 Vbeta primers and 13 Jbeta primers. Repertoires were generated with immunoSEQ multiplex PCR, while TCRdb's copy carries only in-frame clones and drops some. The sample has around 200,000 clones; roughly 82% are singletons. Comments on this clone: Its antigen is as yet unknown.

The TCR was taken from a woman aged 45 to 65 in good health and CMV-seropositive. The sample consisted of PBMCs. The chain couples TRBV21-1 to TRBJ2-3; the listed D gene, TRBD2, was not tested against the DNA. TRBV21-1 is listed as a pseudogene. In nucleotides, the CDR3 is TGTGCCAGCAGCAAAGAATCGCTAGCGGGGGGGACGCAGTATTTT. It is translated as CASSKESLAGGTQYF.